The next 29 T cell receptor beta chains were all read from a single sample in a study of shared clonotypes between healthy human individuals. The data were produced by immunoSEQ multiplex PCR, yet TCRdb's version contains in-frame clones alone and is incomplete. The sample includes approximately 2.5 million clones, over 85% seen only once; the top ten take roughly 0.15%. Sequenced material: naive CD4+ T cells sorted from blood. Subset denoted: CD45RA+ positively selected. The receptors here all came from a man aged 18 to 29 in good health.

As to this clone: The junction does not match germline at one end; this may be a read error. V and J are TRBV5-6 and TRBJ1-4, with D perhaps matching TRBD1 (6 bases). This CDR3 has 15 residues. The germline CDR1 and CDR2 sequences are SGHDT and YYEEEE. The CDR3 coding sequence is TGTGCCAGCACCCTTGGAGGGCAGGGGAAGACTAAGAAGGCTTTT. The encoded protein is CASTLGGQGKTKKAF.

The chain employs TRBV5-1 and TRBJ2-4, with TRBD2 matching 15 bases. Trimming cost V 4 bases and J 6 bases; bases outside gene matches: 8. The germline V gene encodes CDR1 SGHRS and CDR2 YFSETQ. The CDR3 has 17 residues. CDR3 bases: TGCGCCAGCAGCGGCGGGACTAGCGGGAGGTCGGGAAACATTCAGTACTTC. Protein sequence: CASSGGTSGRSGNIQYF. The complete variable domain, with remaining parts taken from reference TRBV5-1 and TRBJ2-4, reads KAGVTQTPRYLIKTRGQQVTLSCSPISGHRSVSWYQQTPGQGLQFLFEYFSETQRNKGNFPGRFSGRQFSNSRSEMNVSTLELGDSALYLCASSGGTSGRSGNIQYFGAGTRLSVL.

The J gene is TRBJ1-2, the V gene TRBV5-5, with TRBD1 as a possible D gene (5 bases). The V gene lost 4 bases and the J gene lost 7 bases, with 17 bases spanning the gap. Per the germline V gene, CDR1 is SGHKS and CDR2 is YYEKEE (reference sequence). This CDR3 has 14 residues. The CDR3 is CASSPGQSAPGYTF. In nucleotides, the CDR3 is TGTGCCAGCAGCCCAGGACAAAGTGCCCCTGGCTACACCTTC.

This chain links TRBV10-3 with TRBJ1-2; 9 bases fit TRBD1. After removal of 6 bases from V and 8 bases from J, the junction contained 7 bases not matched to a gene. Germline-derived CDR1 and CDR2 are ENHRY and SYGVKD. The CDR3 has 13 amino acids. DNA for the CDR3: TGTGCCATCAGGAAACAGGGGGCCGAGGGCTACACCTTC. Its translation is CAIRKQGAEGYTF.

The chain employs TRBV7-8 and TRBJ2-2, with TRBD2 matching over 11 bases. Unmatched junction bases numbered 11, after V lost 5 bases and J lost 6 bases. The germline CDR1 and CDR2 sequences are SGHVS and FQNEAQ. The CDR3 covers 17 residues. The CDR3 sequence is CASSLLGLAGGAGELFF. For the CDR3, the DNA is TGTGCCAGCAGCCTTTTAGGCCTAGCGGGAGGAGCCGGGGAGCTGTTTTTT.

As concerns this clone: In the same sample, other DNA sequences code for this CDR3. The chain is built from TRBV30 and TRBJ2-3; possibly TRBD1 for D (5 bases). V lost 4 bases to trimming and J lost 3 bases, with 8 bases between them. Looked up from germline, CDR1 is GTSNPN and CDR2 is SVGIG (reference sequence). CDR3 size: 12 residues. The chain's CDR3 is CAWNPGTDTQYF. CDR3 coding DNA: TGTGCCTGGAACCCAGGGACAGATACGCAGTATTTT. The full variable domain, in which reference TRBV30 and TRBJ2-3 provide the parts outside the CDR3, is SQTIHQWPATLVQPVGSPLSLECTVEGTSNPNLYWYRQAAGRGLQLLFYSVGIGQISSEVPQNLSASRPQDRQFILSSKKLLLSDSGFYLCAWNPGTDTQYFGPGTRLTVL.

V gene TRBV7-9 combines with J gene TRBJ2-3; 12 bases agree with TRBD2. Germline V lookup: CDR1 SEHNR, CDR2 FQNEAQ (reference sequence). V lost 5 bases, J lost 1 base, and 4 bases stayed unmatched. This CDR3 is 16 amino acids long. The CDR3: CASSLRLAGGTDTQYF. The CDR3 coding sequence is TGTGCCAGCAGCCTTAGACTAGCGGGGGGCACAGATACGCAGTATTTT. Full variable domain (missing parts from reference TRBV7-9 and TRBJ2-3): DTGVSQNPRHKITKRGQNVTFRCDPISEHNRLYWYRQTLGQGPEFLTYFQNEAQLEKSRLLSDRFSAERPKGSFSTLEIQRTEQGDSAMYLCASSLRLAGGTDTQYFGPGTRLTVL.

V is TRBV18 and J is TRBJ2-7, with TRBD1 identical over 9 bases. Germline V gene lookup returns CDR1 KGHSH and CDR2 LQKENI. There are 14 residues in the CDR3. V gave up 5 bases and J gave up 6 bases; unmatched junction bases: 8. CDR3 DNA: TGTGCCAGCTCAGGAGGACAGGGGCAAGCCGAGCAGTACTTC. Translation gives CASSGGQGQAEQYF.

As DNA, the CDR3 is TGTGCCAGCAGTCCCTCCCAGGGGCGAGCTAACTATGGCTACACCTTC. Translated: CASSPSQGRANYGYTF. The genes are TRBV28 and TRBJ1-2; a possible D gene is TRBD1 (6 bases). Germline V gene lookup returns CDR1 MDHEN and CDR2 SYDVKM. CDR3 length: 16 amino acids. V was cut by 5 bases and J by 0 bases, with 16 bases left in between.

The chain recombines TRBV28 with TRBJ1-2; D gene ambiguous. The CDR3 is made up of 15 amino acids. Looked up from germline, CDR1 is MDHEN and CDR2 is SYDVKM. The V gene lost 5 bases and the J gene lost 7 bases, with 20 bases spanning the gap. CDR3 coding DNA: TGTGCCAGCAGTCTTAGCGGTCGCGGGAGGGCTGGCTACACCTTC. Translation gives CASSLSGRGRAGYTF.

The genes are TRBV5-1 and TRBJ1-4, with 8 bases that match TRBD1. The germline gives CDR1 SGHRS, CDR2 YFSETQ. J lost 7 bases, V lost 4 bases, and 12 bases had no gene match. The CDR3 is made up of 16 amino acids. In DNA form, the CDR3 reads TGCGCCAGCAGCCCCCCGGTGGCAGGGGGCTCTGAAAAACTGTTTTTT. Encoded protein: CASSPPVAGGSEKLFF.

This chain uses TRBV7-9 with TRBJ2-3; weak D call: TRBD1 (5 bases). In germline, CDR1 is SEHNR, CDR2 FQNEAQ (reference sequence). This CDR3 is built from 16 residues. The V and J ends lost 0 bases and 2 bases respectively, with 12 bases between them. As DNA, the CDR3 is TGTGCCAGCAGCTTAGCCAGGGTGCCCCTCACAGATACGCAGTATTTT. Protein sequence: CASSLARVPLTDTQYF.

The chain has TRBV18 and TRBJ1-1; the D gene is possibly TRBD1 (5 bases). Germline V gene data show CDR1 as KGHSH and CDR2 as LQKENI. Trimming left V 1 base short and J 1 base short, with 10 bases between. This CDR3 spans 15 amino acids. The CDR3 nucleotides are TGTGCCAGCTCACCACGCGGGACCCAGAACACTGAAGCTTTCTTT. This codes for CASSPRGTQNTEAFF.

The rearrangement joins TRBV7-9 to TRBJ2-7, with D perhaps TRBD2 (6 bases). Germline V CDR1 and CDR2: SEHNR, FQNEAQ (reference sequence). This CDR3 contains 14 residues. Trimming took 3 bases from V and 7 from J, leaving 16 bases between them. In DNA, the CDR3 is TGTGCCAGCAGCTTGTCTAGCGCCTACGGGGAGCAGTACTTC. Protein: CASSLSSAYGEQYF.

The rearrangement links TRBV18 to TRBJ1-6; maybe TRBD1 (5 bases). The ends were cut back, 6 bases at V and 8 bases at J, with 8 bases in the middle. CDR1 KGHSH and CDR2 LQKENI come from the germline V gene. The CDR3 has 12 amino acids. DNA of the CDR3: TGTGCCAGCTCTGCACAGGATTCACCCCTCCACTTT. Amino acid sequence: CASSAQDSPLHF.

The chain carries TRBV28 and TRBJ2-7; D ambiguous. Germline V gene sequence: CDR1 MDHEN, CDR2 SYDVKM. The V end lost 7 bases, the J end lost 3 bases, and 10 bases lay between the germline ends. The CDR3 spans 12 residues. CDR3 DNA: TGTGCCAGCAAATCTTCCCACTACGAGCAGTACTTC. Amino acids: CASKSSHYEQYF.

The rearrangement links TRBV6-5 to TRBJ1-2; a weak D match, TRBD1 (6 bases). Trimming took 6 bases from V and 8 from J, leaving 22 bases between them. Germline values: CDR1 MNHEY, CDR2 SVGAGI. The CDR3 is 15 amino acids. The CDR3 loop reads CASSRTPRGGRGYTF. The CDR3 nucleotides are TGTGCCAGCAGCCGAACCCCTAGGGGGGGTCGGGGCTACACCTTC.

This chain connects TRBV7-3 to TRBJ1-5, with D perhaps matching TRBD1 (6 bases). CDR1 is SGHTA, CDR2 FQGTGA, per germline. The CDR3 runs to 17 residues. V lost 3 bases, J lost 2 bases, and 17 bases lay in between. The chain's CDR3 is CASSLGIEGDRNQPQHF. DNA of the CDR3: TGTGCCAGCAGCTTGGGGATTGAGGGGGACCGCAATCAGCCCCAGCATTTT.

The chain employs TRBV10-3 and TRBJ2-5; TRBD2 matches 9 bases. This CDR3 is 17 amino acids long. Unmatched junction bases numbered 7, after V lost 1 base and J lost 1 base. Germline V CDR1 and CDR2: ENHRY, SYGVKD. The CDR3 region has the DNA TGTGCCATCAGTGAGTGGTTTGGTAGCGGGAGCCAAGAGACCCAGTACTTC. Translated: CAISEWFGSGSQETQYF.

The V and J genes are TRBV11-2 and TRBJ1-2; D may be TRBD1 (5 bases). The CDR3 consists of 13 residues. V lost 3 bases to trimming and J lost 3 bases, with 8 bases between them. CDR1 is SGHAT and CDR2 is FQNNGV in the germline V gene. This chain's CDR3 is CASSFDSYYGYTF. The CDR3 DNA follows: TGTGCCAGCAGCTTTGACAGTTACTATGGCTACACCTTC. Supplemented by reference TRBV11-2 and TRBJ1-2, the full variable domain reads EAGVAQSPRYKIIEKRQSVAFWCNPISGHATLYWYQQILGQGPKLLIQFQNNGVVDDSQLPKDRFSAERLKGVDSTLKIQPAKLEDSAVYLCASSFDSYYGYTFGSGTRLTVV.

This clone was seen just once. Here the CDR3 DNA reads TGTGCCAGCAGCGAACAGACCGGCACGGCCGTTGAAGCTTTCTTT. Protein product: CASSEQTGTAVEAFF. The V and J genes are TRBV5-6 and TRBJ1-1, with D unclear. This CDR3 is built from 15 residues. The germline V gene encodes CDR1 SGHDT and CDR2 YYEEEE. The V gene lost 4 bases and the J gene lost 7 bases, with 20 bases spanning the gap.

As for this clone: Other DNA sequences of this sample code for an identical CDR3. This chain connects TRBV18 to TRBJ1-1, with TRBD1 matching 8 bases. This CDR3 spans 15 amino acids. The germline V gene has CDR1 KGHSH and CDR2 LQKENI. V gave up 0 bases and J gave up 2 bases; unmatched junction bases: 2. This CDR3 reads CASSPPGQANTEAFF. As DNA, the CDR3 is TGTGCCAGCTCACCACCGGGACAGGCAAACACTGAAGCTTTCTTT.

This rearrangement joins TRBV18 to TRBJ1-2; D perhaps matches TRBD1 (6 bases). The V gene lost 10 bases and the J gene lost 7 bases, with 16 bases spanning the gap. The germline V gene encodes CDR1 KGHSH and CDR2 LQKENI. This CDR3 region has 12 residues. This CDR3 reads CATERGAFGYTF. The CDR3 bases are TGTGCCACTGAGCGGGGGGCGTTTGGCTACACCTTC.

The genes are TRBV10-3 and TRBJ1-3; D is perhaps TRBD1 (6 bases). The CDR3 runs 17 residues. Trimming took 0 bases from V and 0 from J, leaving 12 bases between them. CDR1 ENHRY and CDR2 SYGVKD come from the germline V gene. The CDR3 sequence is CAISESAGQLSGNTIYF. CDR3 bases: TGTGCCATCAGTGAGTCGGCTGGACAGCTCTCTGGAAACACCATATATTTT.

Note on this clone: Different DNA sequences within this sample yield the same CDR3. The chain links TRBV6-1 to TRBJ2-5; 8 bases line up with TRBD2. There are 14 residues in the CDR3. The junction had 7 bases not matched to a gene; V was cut back by 6 bases and J by 4 bases. The V gene's germline CDR1 is MNHNS and CDR2 SASEGT. Written as DNA, the CDR3 is TGTGCCAGCAGGCCCCGGGGGGGCGGAGAGACCCAGTACTTC. Translation: CASRPRGGGETQYF.

About this clone: Other DNA sequences in this sample translate to the same CDR3. The chain uses TRBV9 and TRBJ2-1, with no clear D. V gave up 7 bases and J gave up 4 bases, with 12 bases separating them. Germline V gives CDR1 SGDLS, CDR2 YYNGEE. The CDR3 is made up of 13 amino acids. The CDR3 coding sequence is TGTGCCAGCTCGGCTGGGCAATACAATGAGCAGTTCTTC. Its translation: CASSAGQYNEQFF.

This chain joins TRBV2 and TRBJ2-5, with D perhaps being TRBD1 or TRBD2 (7 bases each). The CDR3 sequence is 14 residues long. Per germline, CDR1 SNHLY and CDR2 FYNNEI. The germline V and J ends were trimmed by 3 bases and 5 bases, with 13 bases remaining between them. CDR3 residues: CASSDRGGRETQYF. CDR3 nucleotide sequence: TGTGCCAGCAGTGACAGGGGGGGAAGGGAGACCCAGTACTTC. Full variable domain (rest looked up from reference TRBV2 and TRBJ2-5): EPEVTQTPSHQVTQMGQEVILRCVPISNHLYFYWYRQILGQKVEFLVSFYNNEISEKSEIFDDQFSVERPDGSNFTLKIRSTKLEDSAMYFCASSDRGGRETQYFGPGTRLLVL.

The CDR3 region has the DNA TGTGGGGTGCAGGGCTCCTACGAGCAGTACTTC. It encodes CGVQGSYEQYF. This chain uses TRBV6-1 with TRBJ2-7, with a possible D match to TRBD1 (5 bases). This CDR3 spans 11 amino acids. Germline V gene data show CDR1 as MNHNS and CDR2 as SASEGT.

Regarding this clone: Other DNA sequences in this sample translate to the same CDR3. Here the CDR3 DNA reads TGTGCCAGCAGTCCCGGGCAAGAGACCCAGTACTTC. This codes for CASSPGQETQYF. The chain has TRBV2 and TRBJ2-5; no clear D. CDR1 SNHLY and CDR2 FYNNEI come from the germline V gene. Trimming left V 5 bases short and J 2 bases short, with 6 bases between. The length of the CDR3 is 12 residues.